A single sample gave rise to the 17 T cell receptor beta chains below, sequenced in a study of blood T cell repertoires in COVID-19. Generated by immunoSEQ multiplex PCR, the TCRdb table keeps only in-frame clones and is missing some. This sample yields some 77,000 clones, of which 85% to 90% are seen a single time; around 4% belongs to the top ten. Sequencing input: peripheral blood. The receptors were sampled from a woman aged 80 or over with active or convalescent COVID-19.

This chain connects TRBV25-1 to TRBJ2-3, with TRBD2 matching over 11 bases. Germline lookup yields CDR1 MGHDK and CDR2 SYGVNS. The CDR3 loop spans 16 amino acids. V trimming: 5 bases; J trimming: 5 bases; junction bases outside the gene matches: 9. The CDR3 DNA reads TGTGCCAGCAGTCCTATAGCGGGAGGGATAGTAGATACGCAGTATTTT. It encodes CASSPIAGGIVDTQYF. Full variable domain (rest looked up from reference TRBV25-1 and TRBJ2-3): EADIYQTPRYLVIGTGKKITLECSQTMGHDKMYWYQQDPGMELHLIHYSYGVNSTEKGDLSSESTVSRIRTEHFPLTLESARPSHTSQYLCASSPIAGGIVDTQYFGPGTRLTVL.

The V and J genes are TRBV18 and TRBJ2-7, with TRBD2 matching over 11 bases. This CDR3 spans 16 amino acids. V gave up 3 bases and J gave up 7 bases; unmatched junction bases: 11. The V gene's germline CDR1 is KGHSH and CDR2 LQKENI. The CDR3 sequence: CASSPIPGLADTEQYF. CDR3 DNA sequence: TGTGCCAGCTCACCGATACCGGGACTAGCGGACACTGAGCAGTACTTC.

The chain uses TRBV10-2 and TRBJ2-7, with 7 bases identical to TRBD1. V was clipped by 6 bases and J by 3 bases; unmatched bases: 5. Germline CDR1 and CDR2: WSHSY and SAAADI. CDR3 length: 13 amino acids. CDR3 in amino acids: CASSRDSDYEQYF. In DNA, the CDR3 is TGCGCCAGCAGCCGGGACAGCGACTACGAGCAGTACTTC.

The rearrangement links TRBV27 to TRBJ1-5; D not resolved. The CDR3 runs 15 residues. Trimming took 2 bases from V and 2 from J, leaving 10 bases between them. Germline V lookup: CDR1 MNHEY, CDR2 SMNVEV (reference sequence). The CDR3 is CASSLRVGGNQPQHF. Here the CDR3 DNA reads TGTGCCAGCAGTTTAAGAGTCGGGGGCAATCAGCCCCAGCATTTT.

This chain links TRBV2 with TRBJ2-3; 8 bases are a match to TRBD1. V shed 5 bases, J shed 6 bases, and the junction held 7 bases outside the gene matches. This CDR3 spans 14 amino acids. Germline loops: CDR1 SNHLY, CDR2 FYNNEI. In DNA, the CDR3 is TGTGCCAGCAGTTACTCTACAGGGGGGGATACGCAGTATTTT. This encodes CASSYSTGGDTQYF.

V usage is TRBV2 and J usage is TRBJ2-7, with D uncertain. The CDR3 length is 13 residues. Trimming took off 2 bases at V and 6 bases at J, with 11 bases between the two ends. The germline V gene has CDR1 SNHLY and CDR2 FYNNEI. For the CDR3, the DNA is TGTGCCAGCAGTGAATGGTCCCCAGGCGAGCAGTACTTC. Protein product: CASSEWSPGEQYF.

This chain uses TRBV28 with TRBJ1-4; maybe TRBD1 (5 bases). The CDR3 extends over 16 amino acids. With 4 bases removed from V and 5 bases from J, the gap between germline ends came to 17 bases. The germline CDR1 and CDR2 sequences are MDHEN and SYDVKM. CDR3 protein: CASSSPTGTQNEKLFF. The CDR3 bases are TGTGCCAGCAGTTCTCCTACAGGAACTCAAAATGAAAAACTGTTTTTT.

The V gene is TRBV27, the J gene TRBJ1-1; D uncertain. The CDR3 length is 15 residues. Trimming removed 4 bases from V and 8 bases from J, with 20 bases in between. CDR1 is MNHEY and CDR2 is SMNVEV in the germline V gene (reference sequence). In nucleotides, the CDR3 is TGTGCCAGCAGTTCCCTTATGTTATCGAGAGAGGAAGCTTTCTTT. Translated: CASSSLMLSREEAFF.

V gene TRBV9 combines with J gene TRBJ1-2, with TRBD1 matching 10 bases. The CDR3 totals 15 residues. Trimming cost V 4 bases and J 3 bases; bases outside gene matches: 6. Germline-derived CDR1 and CDR2 are SGDLS and YYNGEE. CDR3 amino acids: CASSPRDRGDYGYTF. The DNA of the CDR3 is TGTGCCAGCAGCCCGAGGGACAGGGGCGACTATGGCTACACCTTC.

The chain uses TRBV9 and TRBJ2-7; D is possibly TRBD1 (6 bases). Looked up from germline, CDR1 is SGDLS and CDR2 is YYNGEE. The CDR3 contains 14 residues. Trimming shortened V by 3 bases and J by 2 bases, and 12 bases separated the two germline ends. CDR3 in amino acids: CASSEGHTPYEQYF. In nucleotides, the CDR3 is TGTGCCAGCAGCGAGGGACATACCCCCTACGAGCAGTACTTC.

The chain has TRBV5-5 and TRBJ2-1; D is unclear. Per germline, CDR1 SGHKS and CDR2 YYEKEE (reference sequence). The CDR3 runs 16 residues. V lost 2 bases to trimming and J lost 0 bases, with 12 bases between them. The CDR3 region has the DNA TGTGCCAGCAGCTTTTCCGCTCATAGCTCCTACAATGAGCAGTTCTTC. This translates into CASSFSAHSSYNEQFF. The variable domain in full, with the rest retrieved from reference TRBV5-5 and TRBJ2-1, is DAGVTQSPTHLIKTRGQQVTLRCSPISGHKSVSWYQQVLGQGPQFIFQYYEKEERGRGNFPDRFSARQFPNYSSELNVNALLLGDSALYLCASSFSAHSSYNEQFFGPGTRLTVL.

The rearrangement links TRBV28 to TRBJ1-1, with a tentative D call TRBD1 (6 bases). CDR3 length equals 15 residues. The germline CDR1 and CDR2 sequences are MDHEN and SYDVKM. Trimming took off 8 bases at V and 4 bases at J, with 20 bases between the two ends. DNA for the CDR3: TGTGCCAGCTTCGATCAGGGGCGCCCCCCCACTGAAGCTTTCTTT. This gives the protein CASFDQGRPPTEAFF.

The rearrangement uses TRBV6-1 and TRBJ2-2; D gene unclear. The CDR3 sequence is 15 residues long. Looked up from germline, CDR1 is MNHNS and CDR2 is SASEGT. Trimming took off 3 bases at V and 0 bases at J, with 8 bases between the two ends. The CDR3: CASSDERANTGELFF. The CDR3 DNA follows: TGTGCCAGCAGTGACGAGCGAGCGAACACCGGGGAGCTGTTTTTT.

With respect to this clone: The sample contains more than one DNA sequence encoding this CDR3. The genes are TRBV7-2 and TRBJ1-5, with D hard to call. The germline V gene has CDR1 SGHTA and CDR2 FQGNSA. This CDR3 is built from 13 residues. V was clipped by 4 bases and J by 5 bases, with 9 bases between them. The CDR3 protein is CASSSYRDQPQHF. As DNA, the CDR3 is TGTGCCAGCAGCTCTTACCGGGATCAGCCCCAGCATTTT.

This chain uses TRBV4-3 with TRBJ1-1; D possibly corresponds to TRBD1 (5 bases). The CDR3 contains 16 residues. V shed 0 bases and J shed 2 bases, with 13 bases lying between them. CDR1 and CDR2 (germline): LGHNA, YSLEER. The CDR3: CASSQDYDRTNTEAFF. The CDR3 DNA reads as TGCGCCAGCAGCCAAGATTATGACAGAACTAACACTGAAGCTTTCTTT.

V is TRBV24-1 and J is TRBJ2-1, with 8 bases that match TRBD2. Germline values: CDR1 KGHDR, CDR2 SFDVKD. The CDR3 loop spans 16 amino acids. Germline trimming cut 5 bases from V and 0 bases from J; bases unmatched to any gene: 5. CDR3: CATSAGGGFSYNEQFF. The DNA for the CDR3 is TGTGCCACCAGTGCGGGCGGGGGGTTCTCCTACAATGAGCAGTTCTTC.

This clone was seen only once. V is TRBV12-3 or TRBV12-4 and J is TRBJ1-5; D uncertain. The CDR3 extends over 13 amino acids. With 3 bases removed from V and 7 bases from J, the gap between germline ends came to 10 bases. The chain's CDR3 is CASSFPSSQPQHF. DNA of the CDR3: TGTGCCAGCAGTTTCCCCTCAAGCCAGCCCCAGCATTTT.